Sequencing of this TCR beta chain was carried out in a study of blood T cell repertoires in COVID-19. Trimming at V came to 6 bases and at J to 0 bases, leaving 8 bases not matched to a gene. This CDR3 has 16 residues. Germline CDR1 and CDR2: LNHDA and SQIVND (reference sequence). Libraries were prepared by immunoSEQ multiplex PCR; TCRdb keeps only in-frame clonotypes and omits some of them. The repertoire includes approximately 220,000 clones, 65% to 85% of them detected once, and 27% sits in the top ten. The receptor was isolated from a middle-aged man with acute or convalescent COVID-19. Sequences were obtained from peripheral blood. This chain joins TRBV19 and TRBJ1-5, with 7 bases aligning to TRBD1. The CDR3 nucleotides are TGTGCCAGTAGCCGACAGGGACCAGATAGCAATCAGCCCCAGCATTTT. Amino acid sequence: CASSRQGPDSNQPQHF.